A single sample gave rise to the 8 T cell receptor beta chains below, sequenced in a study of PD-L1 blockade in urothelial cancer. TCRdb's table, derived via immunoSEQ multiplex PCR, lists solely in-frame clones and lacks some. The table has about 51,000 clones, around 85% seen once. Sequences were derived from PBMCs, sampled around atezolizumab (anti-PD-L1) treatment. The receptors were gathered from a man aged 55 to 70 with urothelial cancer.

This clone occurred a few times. The chain's CDR3 is CASSVSQGTLFSYEQYF. The CDR3 bases are TGTGCCAGCAGCGTATCACAGGGGACGCTTTTTTCGTACGAGCAGTACTTC. The chain recombines TRBV7-9 with TRBJ2-7, with 7 positions matching TRBD1. Germline lookup yields CDR1 SEHNR and CDR2 FQNEAQ (reference sequence). The ends lost 5 bases at V and 4 bases at J; junction bases unmatched: 17. CDR3 length: 17 amino acids. Full variable domain (rest looked up from reference TRBV7-9 and TRBJ2-7): DTGVSQNPRHKITKRGQNVTFRCDPISEHNRLYWYRQTLGQGPEFLTYFQNEAQLEKSRLLSDRFSAERPKGSFSTLEIQRTEQGDSAMYLCASSVSQGTLFSYEQYFGPGTRLTVT.

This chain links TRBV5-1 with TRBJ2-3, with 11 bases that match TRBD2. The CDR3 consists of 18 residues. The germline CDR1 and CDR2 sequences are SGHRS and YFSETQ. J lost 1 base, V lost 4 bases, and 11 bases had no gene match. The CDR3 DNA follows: TGCGCCAGCAGCGTCGAACCCGGGACTAGCGGAGGCACAGATACGCAGTATTTT. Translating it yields CASSVEPGTSGGTDTQYF.

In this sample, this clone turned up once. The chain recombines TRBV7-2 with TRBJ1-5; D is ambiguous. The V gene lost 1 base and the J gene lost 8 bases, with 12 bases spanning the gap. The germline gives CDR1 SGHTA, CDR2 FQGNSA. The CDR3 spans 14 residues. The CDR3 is CASSLERGLKPQHF. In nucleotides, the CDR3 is TGTGCCAGCAGCTTAGAGCGGGGTTTGAAGCCCCAGCATTTT.

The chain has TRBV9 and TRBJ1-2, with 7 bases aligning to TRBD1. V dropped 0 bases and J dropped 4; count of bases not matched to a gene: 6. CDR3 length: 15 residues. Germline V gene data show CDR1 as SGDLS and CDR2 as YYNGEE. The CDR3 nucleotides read TGTGCCAGCAGCGTAGGGCAGGGGGACGGCTATGGCTACACCTTC. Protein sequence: CASSVGQGDGYGYTF.

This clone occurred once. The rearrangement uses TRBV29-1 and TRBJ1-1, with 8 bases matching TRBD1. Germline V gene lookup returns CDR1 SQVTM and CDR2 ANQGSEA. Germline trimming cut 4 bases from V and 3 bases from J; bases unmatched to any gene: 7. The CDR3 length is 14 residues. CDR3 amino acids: CSVGAPGGHTEAFF. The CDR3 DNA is TGCAGCGTTGGAGCCCCAGGGGGCCACACTGAAGCTTTCTTT.

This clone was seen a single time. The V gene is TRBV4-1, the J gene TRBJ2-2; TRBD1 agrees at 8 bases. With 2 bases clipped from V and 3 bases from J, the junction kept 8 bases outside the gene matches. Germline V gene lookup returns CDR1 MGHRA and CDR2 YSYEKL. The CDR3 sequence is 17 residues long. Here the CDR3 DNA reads TGCGCCAGCAGCCAACGGGTCAGGGGGCCTCACACCGGGGAGCTGTTTTTT. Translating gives CASSQRVRGPHTGELFF.

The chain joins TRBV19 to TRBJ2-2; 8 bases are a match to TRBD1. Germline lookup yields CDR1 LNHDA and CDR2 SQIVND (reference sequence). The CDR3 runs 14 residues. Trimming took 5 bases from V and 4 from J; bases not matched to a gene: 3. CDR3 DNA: TGTGCCAGTAGTGTTACAGGGGGCACCGGGGAGCTGTTTTTT. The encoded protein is CASSVTGGTGELFF.

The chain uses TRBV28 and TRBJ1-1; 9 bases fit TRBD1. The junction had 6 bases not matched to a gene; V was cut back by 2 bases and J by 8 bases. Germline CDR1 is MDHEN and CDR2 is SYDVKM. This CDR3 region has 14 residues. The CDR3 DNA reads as TGTGCCAGCAGTTTAGAACCGGGACAGGGCGAAGCTTTCTTT. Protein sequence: CASSLEPGQGEAFF.